This TCR beta chain was observed in a study of T cell repertoires in cytomegalovirus infection. Study results and limitations: Dominating the ex vivo response were HLA-C-restricted CMV-specific TCR beta clonotypes. People with CMV and the relevant HLA were identified by cumulative public TCR beta family frequency.

Germline CDR1 and CDR2: MNHNS and SASEGT. The CDR3 totals 16 residues. V shed 0 bases and J shed 2 bases, with 14 bases lying between them. TCRdb recomputed calls from the reads with MiXCR, one row per CDR3 protein. The sample consists of around 360,000 distinct CDR3 sequences, about a third of them appearing once. Only a few counts were recorded for this clonotype. Its antigen is currently unknown. The sequence came from a human donor in good health (CMV status not recorded). Some clones in this sample may be carry-over from other donors' samples. This rearrangement joins TRBV6-1 to TRBJ2-7; no definite D call. The sample in question was cultured PBMCs, obtained from culture after CMV antigen stimulation. The CDR3: CASSEAPRNPTYEQYF. The CDR3 nucleotides are TGTGCCAGCAGTGAAGCCCCACGGAATCCCACCTACGAGCAGTACTTC.